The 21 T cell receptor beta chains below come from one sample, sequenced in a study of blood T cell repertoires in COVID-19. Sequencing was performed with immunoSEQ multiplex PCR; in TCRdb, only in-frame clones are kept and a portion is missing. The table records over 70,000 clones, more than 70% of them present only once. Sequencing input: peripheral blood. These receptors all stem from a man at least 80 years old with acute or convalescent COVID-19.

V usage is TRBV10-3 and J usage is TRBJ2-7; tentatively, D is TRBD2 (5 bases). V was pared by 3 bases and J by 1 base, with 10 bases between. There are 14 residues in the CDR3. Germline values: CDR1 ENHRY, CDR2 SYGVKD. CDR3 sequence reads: CAISEAGESYEQYF. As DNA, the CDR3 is TGTGCCATCAGTGAAGCCGGGGAGTCCTACGAGCAGTACTTC.

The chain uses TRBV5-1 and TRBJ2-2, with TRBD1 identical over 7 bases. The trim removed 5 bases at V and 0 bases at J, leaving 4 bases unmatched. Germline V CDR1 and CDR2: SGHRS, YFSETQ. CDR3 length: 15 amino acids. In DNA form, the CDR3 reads TGCGCCAGCAGTCCCGGGACAGCGAACACCGGGGAGCTGTTTTTT. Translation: CASSPGTANTGELFF. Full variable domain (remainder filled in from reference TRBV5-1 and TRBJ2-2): KAGVTQTPRYLIKTRGQQVTLSCSPISGHRSVSWYQQTPGQGLQFLFEYFSETQRNKGNFPGRFSGRQFSNSRSEMNVSTLELGDSALYLCASSPGTANTGELFFGEGSRLTVL.

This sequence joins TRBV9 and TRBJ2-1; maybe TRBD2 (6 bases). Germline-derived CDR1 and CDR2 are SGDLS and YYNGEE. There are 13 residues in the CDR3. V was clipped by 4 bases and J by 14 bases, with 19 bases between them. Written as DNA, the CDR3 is TGTGCCAGCAGCCCCCGGTCGGGAGCCCCGGAGTTCTTC. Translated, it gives CASSPRSGAPEFF.

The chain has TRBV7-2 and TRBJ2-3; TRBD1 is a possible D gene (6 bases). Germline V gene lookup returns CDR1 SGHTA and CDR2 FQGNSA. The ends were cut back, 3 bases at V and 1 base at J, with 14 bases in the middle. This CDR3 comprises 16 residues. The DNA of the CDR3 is TGTGCCAGCAGCTTCTTCCCGAGGACAGGCACAGATACGCAGTATTTT. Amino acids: CASSFFPRTGTDTQYF.

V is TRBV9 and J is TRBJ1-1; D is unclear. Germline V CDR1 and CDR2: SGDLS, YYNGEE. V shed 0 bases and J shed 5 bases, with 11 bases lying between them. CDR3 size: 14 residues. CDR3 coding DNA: TGTGCCAGCAGCGTAGCTTTCGTCGGGACTGAAGCTTTCTTT. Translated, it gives CASSVAFVGTEAFF.

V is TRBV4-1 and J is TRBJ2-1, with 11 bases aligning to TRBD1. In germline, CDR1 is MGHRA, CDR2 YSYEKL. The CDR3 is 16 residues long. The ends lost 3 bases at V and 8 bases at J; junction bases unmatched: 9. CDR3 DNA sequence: TGCGCCAGCAGCCATCCCGGGGGACAGGGGGATTATGAGCAGTTCTTC. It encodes CASSHPGGQGDYEQFF.

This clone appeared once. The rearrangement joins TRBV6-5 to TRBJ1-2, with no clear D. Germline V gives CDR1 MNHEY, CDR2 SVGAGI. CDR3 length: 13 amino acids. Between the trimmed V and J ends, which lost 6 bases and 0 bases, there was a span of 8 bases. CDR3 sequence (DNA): TGTGCCAGCAGGACACTTCCTAACTATGGCTACACCTTC. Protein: CASRTLPNYGYTF.

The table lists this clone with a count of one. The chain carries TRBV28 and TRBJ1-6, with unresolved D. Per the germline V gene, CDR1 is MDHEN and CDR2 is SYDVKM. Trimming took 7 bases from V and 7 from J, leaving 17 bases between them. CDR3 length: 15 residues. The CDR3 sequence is CASTSTGVSNSPLHF. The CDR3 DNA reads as TGTGCCAGCACCTCTACGGGAGTTTCAAATTCACCCCTCCACTTT. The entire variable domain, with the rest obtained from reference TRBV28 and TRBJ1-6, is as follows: DVKVTQSSRYLVKRTGEKVFLECVQDMDHENMFWYRQDPGLGLRLIYFSYDVKMKEKGDIPEGYSVSREKKERFSLILESASTNQTSMYLCASTSTGVSNSPLHFGNGTRLTVT.

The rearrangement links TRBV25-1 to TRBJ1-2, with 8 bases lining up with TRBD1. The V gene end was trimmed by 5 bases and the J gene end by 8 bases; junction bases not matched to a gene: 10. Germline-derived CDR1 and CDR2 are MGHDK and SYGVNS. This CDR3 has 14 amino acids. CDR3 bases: TGTGCCAGCAGTTTTCAAGACAGGGGCCAGGGCTACACCTTC. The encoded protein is CASSFQDRGQGYTF.

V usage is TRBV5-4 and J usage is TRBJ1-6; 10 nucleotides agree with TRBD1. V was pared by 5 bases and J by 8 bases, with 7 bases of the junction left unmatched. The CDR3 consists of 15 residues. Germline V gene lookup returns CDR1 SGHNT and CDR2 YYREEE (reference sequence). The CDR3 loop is CASRGVGTGDSPLHF. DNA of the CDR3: TGTGCCAGCAGGGGGGTCGGGACAGGGGATTCACCCCTCCACTTT.

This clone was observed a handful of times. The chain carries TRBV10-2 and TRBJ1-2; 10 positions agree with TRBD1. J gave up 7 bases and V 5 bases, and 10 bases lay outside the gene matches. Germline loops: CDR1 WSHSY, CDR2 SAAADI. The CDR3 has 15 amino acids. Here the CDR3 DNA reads TGCGCCAGCAGTCCGGACAGGGGGAGCTGGGGTGGCTACACCTTC. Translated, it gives CASSPDRGSWGGYTF.

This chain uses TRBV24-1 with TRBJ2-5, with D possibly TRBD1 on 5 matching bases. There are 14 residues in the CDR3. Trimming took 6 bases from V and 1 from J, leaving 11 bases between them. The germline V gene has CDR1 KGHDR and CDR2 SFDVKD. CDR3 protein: CATSSRALQETQYF. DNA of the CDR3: TGTGCCACCAGTTCCAGGGCACTCCAAGAGACCCAGTACTTC.

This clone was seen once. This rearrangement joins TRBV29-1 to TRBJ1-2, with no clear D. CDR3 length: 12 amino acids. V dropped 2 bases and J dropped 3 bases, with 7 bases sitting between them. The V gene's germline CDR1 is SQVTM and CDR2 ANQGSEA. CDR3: CSVETVYYGYTF. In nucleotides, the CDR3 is TGCAGCGTTGAAACAGTGTACTATGGCTACACCTTC.

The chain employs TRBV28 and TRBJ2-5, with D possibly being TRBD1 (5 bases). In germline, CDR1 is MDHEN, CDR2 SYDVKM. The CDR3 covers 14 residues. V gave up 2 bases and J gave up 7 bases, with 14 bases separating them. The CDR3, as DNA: TGTGCCAGCAGTTTAGGGGCTAGAGTAGGGACCCAGTACTTC. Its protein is CASSLGARVGTQYF.

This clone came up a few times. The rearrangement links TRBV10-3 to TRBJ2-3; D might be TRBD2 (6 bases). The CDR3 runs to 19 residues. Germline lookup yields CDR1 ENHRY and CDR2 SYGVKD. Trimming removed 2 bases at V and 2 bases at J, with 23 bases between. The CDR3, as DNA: TGTGCCATCAGTGAGCCCTGGGACTCGACCAAGGCTACCACAGATACGCAGTATTTT. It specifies CAISEPWDSTKATTDTQYF.

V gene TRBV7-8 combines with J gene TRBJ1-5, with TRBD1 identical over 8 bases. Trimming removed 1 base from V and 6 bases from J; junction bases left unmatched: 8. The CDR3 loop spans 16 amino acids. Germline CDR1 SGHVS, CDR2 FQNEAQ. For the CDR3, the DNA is TGTGCCAGCAGCTTAGTGTCAGGGGGCTTGGGTCAGCCCCAGCATTTT. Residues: CASSLVSGGLGQPQHF.

CDR3 sequence: CASTAGGATNEKLFF. The CDR3 DNA reads as TGTGCCAGCACGGCGGGAGGGGCAACTAATGAAAAACTGTTTTTT. The chain has TRBV28 and TRBJ1-4; the D gene is possibly TRBD1 (5 bases). The CDR3 is 15 amino acids. Germline assignment: CDR1 MDHEN and CDR2 SYDVKM. The V gene lost 7 bases and the J gene lost 0 bases, with 12 bases spanning the gap.

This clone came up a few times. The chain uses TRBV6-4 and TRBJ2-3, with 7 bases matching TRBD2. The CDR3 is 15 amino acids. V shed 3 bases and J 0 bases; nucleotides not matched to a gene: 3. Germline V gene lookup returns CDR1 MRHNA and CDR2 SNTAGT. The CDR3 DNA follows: TGTGCCAGCAGTGAGGCGGGAGAAAGCACAGATACGCAGTATTTT. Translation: CASSEAGESTDTQYF.

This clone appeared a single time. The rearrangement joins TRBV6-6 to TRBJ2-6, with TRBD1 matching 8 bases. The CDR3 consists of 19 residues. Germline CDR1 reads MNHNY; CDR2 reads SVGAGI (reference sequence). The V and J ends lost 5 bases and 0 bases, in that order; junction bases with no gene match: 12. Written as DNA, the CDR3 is TGTGCCAGCAGTCTAACCTGGACAGGGCTGAGCTCTGGGGCCAACGTCCTGACTTTC. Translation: CASSLTWTGLSSGANVLTF.

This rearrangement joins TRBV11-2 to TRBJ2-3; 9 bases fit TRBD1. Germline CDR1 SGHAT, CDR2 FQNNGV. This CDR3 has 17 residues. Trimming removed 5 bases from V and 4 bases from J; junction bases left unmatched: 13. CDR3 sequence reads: CASSPNFGQGRADTQYF. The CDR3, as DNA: TGTGCCAGCAGCCCCAACTTCGGACAGGGGAGAGCAGATACGCAGTATTTT.

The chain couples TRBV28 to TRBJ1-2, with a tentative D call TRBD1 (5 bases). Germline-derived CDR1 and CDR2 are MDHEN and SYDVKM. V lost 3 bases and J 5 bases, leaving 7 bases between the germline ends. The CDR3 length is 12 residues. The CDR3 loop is CASSLTDYGYTF. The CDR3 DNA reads TGTGCCAGCAGTTTGACAGATTATGGCTACACCTTC.